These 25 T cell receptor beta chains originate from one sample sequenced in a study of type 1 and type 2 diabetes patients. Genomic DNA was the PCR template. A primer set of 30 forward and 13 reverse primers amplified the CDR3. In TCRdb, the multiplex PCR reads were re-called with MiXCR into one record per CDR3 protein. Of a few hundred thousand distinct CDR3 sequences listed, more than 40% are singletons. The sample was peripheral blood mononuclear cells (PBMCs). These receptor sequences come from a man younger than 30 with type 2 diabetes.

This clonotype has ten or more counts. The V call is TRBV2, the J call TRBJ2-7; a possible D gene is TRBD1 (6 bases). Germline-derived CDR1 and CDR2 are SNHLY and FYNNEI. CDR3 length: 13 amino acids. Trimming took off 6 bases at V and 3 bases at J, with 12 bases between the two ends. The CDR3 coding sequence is TGTGCCAGCAGACCCCAGGGGAGCTACGAGCAGTACTTC. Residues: CASRPQGSYEQYF.

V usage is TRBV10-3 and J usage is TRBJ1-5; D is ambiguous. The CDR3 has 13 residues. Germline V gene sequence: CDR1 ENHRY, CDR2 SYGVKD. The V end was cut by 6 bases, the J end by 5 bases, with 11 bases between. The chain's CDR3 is CAISEDRDQPQHF. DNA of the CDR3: TGTGCCATCAGCGAGGACCGGGATCAGCCCCAGCATTTT.

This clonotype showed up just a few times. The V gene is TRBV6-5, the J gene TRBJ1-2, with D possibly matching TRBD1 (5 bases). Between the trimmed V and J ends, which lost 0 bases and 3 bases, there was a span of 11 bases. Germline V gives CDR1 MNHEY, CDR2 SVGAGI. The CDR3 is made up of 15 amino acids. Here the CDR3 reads CASSYSGGSDYGYTF. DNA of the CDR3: TGTGCCAGCAGTTACTCGGGGGGGTCAGACTATGGCTACACCTTC.

In DNA form, the CDR3 reads TGCGCCAGCAGCCAAGCTTCGATGAACATAAATGGCTACACCTTC. This gives the protein CASSQASMNINGYTF. This chain connects TRBV4-1 to TRBJ1-2, with D hard to call. The germline V and J ends were trimmed by 1 base and 6 bases, with 15 bases remaining between them. The CDR3 extends over 15 amino acids. Germline V lookup: CDR1 MGHRA, CDR2 YSYEKL.

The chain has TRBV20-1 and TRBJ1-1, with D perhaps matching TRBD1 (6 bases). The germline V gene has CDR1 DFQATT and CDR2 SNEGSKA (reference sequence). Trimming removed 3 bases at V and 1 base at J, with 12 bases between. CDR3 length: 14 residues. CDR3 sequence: CSARGAGPNTEAFF. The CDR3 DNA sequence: TGCAGTGCTAGGGGGGCCGGACCGAACACTGAAGCTTTCTTT.

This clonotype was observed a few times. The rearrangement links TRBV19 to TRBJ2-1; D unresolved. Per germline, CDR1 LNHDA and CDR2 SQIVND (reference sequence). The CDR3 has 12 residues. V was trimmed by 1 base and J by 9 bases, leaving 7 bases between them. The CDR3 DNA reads TGTGCCAGTAGTATAGGGGCGGCTGAGCAGTTCTTC. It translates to CASSIGAAEQFF.

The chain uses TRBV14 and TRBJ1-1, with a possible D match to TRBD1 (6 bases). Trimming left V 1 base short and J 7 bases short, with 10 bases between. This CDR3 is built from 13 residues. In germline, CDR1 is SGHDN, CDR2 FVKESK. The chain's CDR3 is CASSQADRIEAFF. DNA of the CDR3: TGTGCCAGCAGCCAAGCGGACAGAATTGAAGCTTTCTTT. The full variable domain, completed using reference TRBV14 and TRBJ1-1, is EAGVTQFPSHSVIEKGQTVTLRCDPISGHDNLYWYRRVMGKEIKFLLHFVKESKQDESGMPNNRFLAERTGGTYSTLKVQPAELEDSGVYFCASSQADRIEAFFGQGTRLTVV.

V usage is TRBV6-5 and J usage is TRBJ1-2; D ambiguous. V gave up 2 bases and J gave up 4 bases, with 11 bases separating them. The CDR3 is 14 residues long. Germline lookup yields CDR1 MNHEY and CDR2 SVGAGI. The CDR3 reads CASSYGIGAYGYTF. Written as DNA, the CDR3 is TGTGCCAGCAGTTACGGGATAGGTGCCTATGGCTACACCTTC.

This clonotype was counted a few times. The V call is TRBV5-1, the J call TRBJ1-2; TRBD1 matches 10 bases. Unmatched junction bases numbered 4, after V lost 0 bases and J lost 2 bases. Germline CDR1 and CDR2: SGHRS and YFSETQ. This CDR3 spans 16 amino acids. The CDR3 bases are TGCGCCAGCAGCTTGGCCGGGACAGGGGAGAACTATGGCTACACCTTC. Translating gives CASSLAGTGENYGYTF.

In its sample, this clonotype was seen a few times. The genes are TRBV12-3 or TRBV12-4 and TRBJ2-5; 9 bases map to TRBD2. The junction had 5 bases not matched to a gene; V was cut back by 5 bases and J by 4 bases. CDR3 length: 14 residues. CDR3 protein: CASSLSGGTETQYF. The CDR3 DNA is TGTGCCAGCAGTCTTAGCGGGGGTACAGAGACCCAGTACTTC.

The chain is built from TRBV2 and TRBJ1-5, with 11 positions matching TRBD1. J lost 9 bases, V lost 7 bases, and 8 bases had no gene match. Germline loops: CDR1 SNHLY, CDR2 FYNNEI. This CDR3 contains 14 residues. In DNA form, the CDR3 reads TGTGCCAGCAAGGTGGACAGGGGGCGAGGGCCCCAGCATTTT. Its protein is CASKVDRGRGPQHF.

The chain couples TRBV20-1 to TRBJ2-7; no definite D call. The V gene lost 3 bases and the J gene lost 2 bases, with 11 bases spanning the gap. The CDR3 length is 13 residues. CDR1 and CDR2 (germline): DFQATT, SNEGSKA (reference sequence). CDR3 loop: CSARDTLAYEQYF. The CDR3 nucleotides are TGCAGTGCTAGGGATACACTGGCCTACGAGCAGTACTTC.

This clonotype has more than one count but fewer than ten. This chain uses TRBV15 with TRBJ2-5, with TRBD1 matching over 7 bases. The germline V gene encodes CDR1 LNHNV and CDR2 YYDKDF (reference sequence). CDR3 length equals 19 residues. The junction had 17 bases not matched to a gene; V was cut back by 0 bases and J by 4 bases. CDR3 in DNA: TGTGCCACCAGCAGAGAGCACCCATCGATAGGGGGCGTTTTAGAGACCCAGTACTTC. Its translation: CATSREHPSIGGVLETQYF.

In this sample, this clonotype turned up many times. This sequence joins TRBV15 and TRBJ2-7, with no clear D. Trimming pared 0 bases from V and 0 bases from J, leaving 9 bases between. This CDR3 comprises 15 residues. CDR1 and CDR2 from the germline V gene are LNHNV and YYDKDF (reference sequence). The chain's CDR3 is CATSRDLVDSYEQYF. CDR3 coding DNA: TGTGCCACCAGCAGAGATTTAGTGGACTCCTACGAGCAGTACTTC.

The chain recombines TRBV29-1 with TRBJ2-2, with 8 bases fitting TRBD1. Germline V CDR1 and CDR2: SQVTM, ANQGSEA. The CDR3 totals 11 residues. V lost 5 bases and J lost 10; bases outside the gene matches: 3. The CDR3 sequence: CSVWTGLELFF. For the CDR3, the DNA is TGCAGCGTTTGGACAGGGTTGGAGCTGTTTTTT.

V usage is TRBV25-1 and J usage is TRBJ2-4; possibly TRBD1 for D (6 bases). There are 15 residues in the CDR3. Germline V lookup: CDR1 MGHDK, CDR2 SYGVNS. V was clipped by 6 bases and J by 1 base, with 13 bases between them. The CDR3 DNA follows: TGTGCCAGCAGCTTAGCAGGGGAGGCCAAAAACATTCAGTACTTC. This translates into CASSLAGEAKNIQYF.

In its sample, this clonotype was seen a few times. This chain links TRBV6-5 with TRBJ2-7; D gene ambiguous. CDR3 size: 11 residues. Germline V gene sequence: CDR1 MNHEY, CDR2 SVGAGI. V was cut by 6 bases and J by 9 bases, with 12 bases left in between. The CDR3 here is CASSTTGRQYF. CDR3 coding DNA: TGTGCCAGCAGCACCACCGGAAGGCAGTACTTC.

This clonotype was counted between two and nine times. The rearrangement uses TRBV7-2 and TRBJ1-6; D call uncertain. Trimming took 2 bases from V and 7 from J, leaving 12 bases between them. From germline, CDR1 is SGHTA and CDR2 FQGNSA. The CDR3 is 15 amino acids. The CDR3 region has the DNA TGTGCCAGCAGCTTAACACGGCGGGGAAATTCACCCCTCCACTTT. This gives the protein CASSLTRRGNSPLHF.

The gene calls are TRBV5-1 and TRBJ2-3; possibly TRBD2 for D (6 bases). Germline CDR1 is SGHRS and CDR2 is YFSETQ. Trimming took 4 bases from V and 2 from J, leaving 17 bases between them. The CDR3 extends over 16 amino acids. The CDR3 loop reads CASSPSLSGLTDTQYF. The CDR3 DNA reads TGCGCCAGCAGCCCCTCCCTTAGCGGTCTCACAGATACGCAGTATTTT.

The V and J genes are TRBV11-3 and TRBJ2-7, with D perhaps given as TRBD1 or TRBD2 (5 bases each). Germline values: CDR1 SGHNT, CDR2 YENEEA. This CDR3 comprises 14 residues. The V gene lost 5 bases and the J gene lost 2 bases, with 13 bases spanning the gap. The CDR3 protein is CASSAGGDPYEQYF. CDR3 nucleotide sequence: TGTGCCAGCAGCGCGGGTGGGGACCCCTACGAGCAGTACTTC.

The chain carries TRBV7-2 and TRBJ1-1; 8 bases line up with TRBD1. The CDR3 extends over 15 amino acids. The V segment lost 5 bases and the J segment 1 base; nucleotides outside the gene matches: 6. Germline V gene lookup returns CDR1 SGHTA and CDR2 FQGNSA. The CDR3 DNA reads TGTGCCAGCAGCGGATGGGACAGGCAGAACACTGAAGCTTTCTTT. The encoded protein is CASSGWDRQNTEAFF.

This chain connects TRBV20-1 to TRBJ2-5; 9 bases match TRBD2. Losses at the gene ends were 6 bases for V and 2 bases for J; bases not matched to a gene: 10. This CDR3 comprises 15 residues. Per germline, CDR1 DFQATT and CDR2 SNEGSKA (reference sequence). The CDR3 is CSATDTSGLQETQYF. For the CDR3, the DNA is TGCAGTGCGACCGATACTAGCGGGCTTCAAGAGACCCAGTACTTC.

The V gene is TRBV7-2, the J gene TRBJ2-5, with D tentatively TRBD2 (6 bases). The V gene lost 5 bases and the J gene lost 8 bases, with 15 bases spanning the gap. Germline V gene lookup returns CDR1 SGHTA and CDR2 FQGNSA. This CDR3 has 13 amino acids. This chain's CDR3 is CASSAGTPSTQYF. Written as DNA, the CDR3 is TGTGCCAGCAGCGCCGGGACTCCGAGTACCCAGTACTTC. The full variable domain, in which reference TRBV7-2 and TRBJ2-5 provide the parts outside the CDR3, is GAGVSQSPSNKVTEKGKDVELRCDPISGHTALYWYRQSLGQGLEFLIYFQGNSAPDKSGLPSDRFSAERTGGSVSTLTIQRTQQEDSAVYLCASSAGTPSTQYFGPGTRLLVL.

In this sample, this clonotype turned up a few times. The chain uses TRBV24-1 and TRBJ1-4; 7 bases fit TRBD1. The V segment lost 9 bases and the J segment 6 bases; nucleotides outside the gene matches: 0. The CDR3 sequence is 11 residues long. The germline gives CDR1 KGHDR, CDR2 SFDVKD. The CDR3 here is CATGTDEKLFF. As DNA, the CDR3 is TGTGCCACCGGGACAGATGAAAAACTGTTTTTT.

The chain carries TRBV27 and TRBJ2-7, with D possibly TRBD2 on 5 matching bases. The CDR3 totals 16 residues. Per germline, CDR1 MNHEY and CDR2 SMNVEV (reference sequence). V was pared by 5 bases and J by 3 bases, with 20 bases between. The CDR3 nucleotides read TGTGCCAGCAGTCCCTACGACGGAGCGGTAGGCTACGAGCAGTACTTC. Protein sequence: CASSPYDGAVGYEQYF.